These 18 T cell receptor beta chains share one sample of origin, sequenced in a study of human T cells and chemical hapten exposure. Time point given: pre-sensitization, week 0. Documented treatment: therapeutic diphenylcyclopropenone sensitization with weekly scalp DPC. TCRdb redid the calling of the RACE reads with MiXCR, one entry per CDR3 protein. The sample lists tens of thousands of distinct CDR3 sequences, roughly a tenth occurring once. Source: whole blood, taken in connection with sensitization to the hapten diphenylcyclopropenone (DPC). All receptors derive from a man aged 25-40 years with alopecia areata. Some clones in this sample may be carry-over from other donors' samples.

This clonotype was counted at least ten times. The J gene is TRBJ1-1, the V gene TRBV4-1, with no clear D. Germline V gene lookup returns CDR1 MGHRA and CDR2 YSYEKL. The CDR3 consists of 15 residues. V lost 4 bases and J lost 4, with 16 bases in between. CDR3 DNA: TGCGCCAGCAGCCCTATTTTGGGGTCGGCCACTGAAGCTTTCTTT. It translates to CASSPILGSATEAFF.

The sample holds many counts of this clonotype. The V and J genes are TRBV15 and TRBJ2-5, with D unresolved. The CDR3 spans 13 residues. Trimming pared 1 base from V and 0 bases from J, leaving 3 bases between. Germline V gives CDR1 LNHNV, CDR2 YYDKDF (reference sequence). The CDR3 sequence: CATSRVHQETQYF. The DNA of the CDR3 is TGTGCCACCAGCAGAGTTCACCAAGAGACCCAGTACTTC. The full variable domain, in which reference TRBV15 and TRBJ2-5 provide the parts outside the CDR3, is DAMVIQNPRYQVTQFGKPVTLSCSQTLNHNVMYWYQQKSSQAPKLLFHYYDKDFNNEADTPDNFQSRRPNTSFCFLDIRSPGLGDTAMYLCATSRVHQETQYFGPGTRLLVL.

The rearrangement links TRBV7-4 to TRBJ2-5; 9 bases map to TRBD2. This CDR3 is built from 18 residues. Losses at the gene ends were 5 bases for V and 2 bases for J; bases not matched to a gene: 15. Germline V gene lookup returns CDR1 SGHVT and CDR2 SQSDAQ. CDR3 sequence reads: CASSLPVYSRGGQETQYF. The CDR3 region has the DNA TGTGCCAGCAGCCTCCCGGTTTATTCGCGGGGGGGACAAGAGACCCAGTACTTC.

This clonotype was counted ten times or more. The rearrangement uses TRBV4-2 and TRBJ2-1; 9 bases are a match to TRBD2. V lost 0 bases and J lost 9; bases outside the gene matches: 9. Germline assignment: CDR1 LGHNA and CDR2 YNFKEQ. There are 16 residues in the CDR3. CDR3 sequence (DNA): TGTGCCAGCAGCCAAGAGGCGGGGGGGCTGTGGGGTGAGCAGTTCTTC. Its protein is CASSQEAGGLWGEQFF.

This clonotype was counted many times. The V gene is TRBV5-4, the J gene TRBJ1-6; tentative D call: TRBD1 (6 bases). The CDR3 runs 15 residues. V was trimmed by 4 bases and J by 11 bases, leaving 19 bases between them. Germline V gene sequence: CDR1 SGHNT, CDR2 YYREEE (reference sequence). CDR3 DNA sequence: TGTGCCAGCAGCCTACAGGGAAGGTCCCTCGCACCCCTCCACTTT. It encodes CASSLQGRSLAPLHF. Full variable domain (outside the CDR3, taken from reference TRBV5-4 and TRBJ1-6): ETGVTQSPTHLIKTRGQQVTLRCSSQSGHNTVSWYQQALGQGPQFIFQYYREEENGRGNFPPRFSGLQFPNYSSELNVNALELDDSALYLCASSLQGRSLAPLHFGNGTRLTVT.

The rearrangement joins TRBV2 to TRBJ1-2; the D is unclear. Germline loops: CDR1 SNHLY, CDR2 FYNNEI. Trimming cost V 1 base and J 3 bases, with 9 bases left between them. CDR3 size: 14 residues. The CDR3 nucleotides read TGTGCCAGCAGTGAAGGGGCGGGTGACTATGGCTACACCTTC. This translates into CASSEGAGDYGYTF.

The chain links TRBV20-1 to TRBJ2-3; D tentatively reads TRBD1 or TRBD2 (5 bases each). CDR3 length: 14 residues. Between the trimmed V and J ends, which lost 3 bases and 3 bases, there was a span of 13 bases. Looked up from germline, CDR1 is DFQATT and CDR2 is SNEGSKA (reference sequence). The CDR3 here is CSASRSGPTDTQYF. The CDR3 coding sequence is TGCAGTGCTAGTAGGTCGGGGCCGACAGATACGCAGTATTTT.

In its sample, this clonotype was seen many times. The CDR3 DNA follows: TGCGCCAGCAGCTCGGGACTAGTTTCTGAGCAGTTCTTC. Translated: CASSSGLVSEQFF. This chain uses TRBV5-1 with TRBJ2-1; 8 nucleotides match TRBD2. The CDR3 sequence is 13 residues long. Trimming cost V 3 bases and J 9 bases; bases outside gene matches: 5. Germline-derived CDR1 and CDR2 are SGHRS and YFSETQ.

This clonotype was observed many times. The chain uses TRBV18 and TRBJ1-5, with 8 bases that match TRBD1. V lost 2 bases to trimming and J lost 6 bases; unmatched junction nucleotides: 3. CDR1 is KGHSH, CDR2 LQKENI, per germline. The CDR3 length is 14 residues. The CDR3 protein is CASSPGQGFQPQHF. In DNA form, the CDR3 reads TGTGCCAGCTCACCAGGACAGGGTTTTCAGCCCCAGCATTTT.

This clonotype came up many times. Here the CDR3 DNA reads TGTGCCAGCAGTTTTGGACAGCGGGCCGGGGAGCTGTTTTTT. The encoded protein is CASSFGQRAGELFF. This chain uses TRBV27 with TRBJ2-2; D might be TRBD1 or TRBD2, each matching 6 bases. Trimming removed 3 bases at V and 6 bases at J, with 11 bases between. Germline V gives CDR1 MNHEY, CDR2 SMNVEV (reference sequence). CDR3 length: 14 residues.

This clonotype was detected many times. V gene TRBV9 combines with J gene TRBJ2-1; 9 nucleotides agree with TRBD2. The CDR3 length is 16 residues. Germline-derived CDR1 and CDR2 are SGDLS and YYNGEE. Germline trimming cut 0 bases from V and 6 bases from J; bases unmatched to any gene: 7. CDR3 coding DNA: TGTGCCAGCAGCGTAGCGGCGGGAGGGGTACTCAATGAGCAGTTCTTC. Encoded protein: CASSVAAGGVLNEQFF.

V and J are TRBV4-1 and TRBJ1-1; D is undetermined. Trimming cost V 0 bases and J 6 bases, with 11 bases left between them. Germline V gene sequence: CDR1 MGHRA, CDR2 YSYEKL. There are 14 residues in the CDR3. CDR3 region: CASSQDPGRAEAFF. The CDR3 region has the DNA TGCGCCAGCAGCCAAGACCCCGGACGAGCTGAAGCTTTCTTT.

This clonotype has ten or more counts. The chain combines TRBV3-1 with TRBJ2-7, with D possibly TRBD2 on 5 matching bases. V lost 1 base, J lost 5 bases, and 6 bases lay in between. CDR3 length: 12 residues. From germline, CDR1 is LGHDT and CDR2 YNNKEL (reference sequence). CDR3 bases: TGTGCCAGCAGCCAAGTGGAGGACGAGCAGTACTTC. Protein sequence: CASSQVEDEQYF.

This clonotype came up many times. The chain is built from TRBV7-2 and TRBJ2-1; 7 bases match TRBD2. After removal of 2 bases from V and 6 bases from J, the junction contained 10 bases not matched to a gene. The CDR3 runs to 16 residues. Germline-derived CDR1 and CDR2 are SGHTA and FQGNSA. The CDR3 coding sequence is TGTGCCAGCAGCTTAATGTTCTCCCAGCGGGGCAATGAGCAGTTCTTC. This translates into CASSLMFSQRGNEQFF.

The J gene is TRBJ1-4, the V gene TRBV27; D call uncertain. There are 14 residues in the CDR3. V was clipped by 0 bases and J by 8 bases, with 10 bases between them. Germline V CDR1 and CDR2: MNHEY, SMNVEV (reference sequence). The CDR3 region is CASSLSPWGEKLFF. CDR3 nucleotides: TGTGCCAGCAGTTTATCACCCTGGGGAGAAAAACTGTTTTTT.

This clonotype came up a few times. The chain uses TRBV28 and TRBJ1-5; D gene unclear. CDR1 is MDHEN and CDR2 is SYDVKM in the germline V gene. V was clipped by 1 base and J by 4 bases, with 8 bases between them. The CDR3 runs to 14 residues. The chain's CDR3 is CASSLSGVNQPQHF. The CDR3 coding sequence is TGTGCCAGCAGTTTATCGGGAGTTAATCAGCCCCAGCATTTT.

This clonotype was counted between two and nine times. The chain uses TRBV5-1 and TRBJ1-2, with 11 positions matching TRBD1. V was clipped by 2 bases and J by 5 bases; unmatched bases: 11. This CDR3 spans 17 amino acids. Germline CDR1 SGHRS, CDR2 YFSETQ. The CDR3: CASSFPGQGAGSYGYTF. Here the CDR3 DNA reads TGCGCCAGCAGCTTCCCCGGACAGGGGGCAGGTAGTTATGGCTACACCTTC.

The chain recombines TRBV29-1 with TRBJ2-2; no reliable D call. Germline V lookup: CDR1 SQVTM, CDR2 ANQGSEA. V was clipped by 4 bases and J by 0 bases, with 6 bases between them. CDR3 length: 13 amino acids. CDR3 coding DNA: TGCAGCGTTGGAATGGCGAACACCGGGGAGCTGTTTTTT. This translates into CSVGMANTGELFF.